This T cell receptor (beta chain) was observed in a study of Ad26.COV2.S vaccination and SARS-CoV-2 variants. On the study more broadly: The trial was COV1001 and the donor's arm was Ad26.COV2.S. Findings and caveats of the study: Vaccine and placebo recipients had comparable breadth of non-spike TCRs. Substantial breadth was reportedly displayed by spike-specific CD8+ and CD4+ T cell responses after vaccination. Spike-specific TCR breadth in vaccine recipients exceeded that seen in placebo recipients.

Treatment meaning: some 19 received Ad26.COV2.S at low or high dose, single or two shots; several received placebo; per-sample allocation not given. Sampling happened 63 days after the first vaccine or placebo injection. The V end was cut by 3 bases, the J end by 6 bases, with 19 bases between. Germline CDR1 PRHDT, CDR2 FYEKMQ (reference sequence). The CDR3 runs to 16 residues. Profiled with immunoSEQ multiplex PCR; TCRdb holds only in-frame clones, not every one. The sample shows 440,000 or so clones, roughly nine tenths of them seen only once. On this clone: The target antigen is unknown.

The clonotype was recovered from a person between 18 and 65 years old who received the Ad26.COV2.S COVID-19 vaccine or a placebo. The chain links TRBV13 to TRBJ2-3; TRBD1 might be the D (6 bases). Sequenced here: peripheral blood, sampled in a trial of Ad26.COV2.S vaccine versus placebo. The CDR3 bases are TGTGCCAGCAGCTTCCAAGGACAGAGCCAGGGGGATACGCAGTATTTT. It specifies CASSFQGQSQGDTQYF.